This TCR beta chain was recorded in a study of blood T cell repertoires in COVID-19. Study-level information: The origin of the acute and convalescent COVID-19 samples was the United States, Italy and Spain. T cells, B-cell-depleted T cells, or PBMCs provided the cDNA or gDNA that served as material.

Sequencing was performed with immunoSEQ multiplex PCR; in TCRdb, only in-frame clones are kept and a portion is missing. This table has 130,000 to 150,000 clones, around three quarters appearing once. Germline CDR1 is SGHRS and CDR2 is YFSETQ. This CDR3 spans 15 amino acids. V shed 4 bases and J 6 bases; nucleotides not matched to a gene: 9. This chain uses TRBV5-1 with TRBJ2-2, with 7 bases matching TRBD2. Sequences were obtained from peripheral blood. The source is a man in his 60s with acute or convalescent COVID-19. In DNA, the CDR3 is TGCGCCAGCAGCACCAACAGCGGGACGTCCGGGGAGCTGTTTTTT. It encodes CASSTNSGTSGELFF.